Sequencing of this T cell receptor (beta chain) was carried out in a study of blood T cell repertoires in COVID-19. Background on the study: Sites across the United States, Italy and Spain contributed samples from acute and convalescent COVID-19. T cells, B-cell-depleted T cells, or PBMCs provided the cDNA or gDNA that served as material.

Deletions cut 3 bases from V and 3 bases from J, with 14 bases between. The CDR3 runs 15 residues. CDR1 is MDHEN and CDR2 is SYDVKM in the germline V gene. How the authors handled the data: Amplified reference gene primers provided the basis for estimating nucleated cell counts. This table comes from immunoSEQ multiplex PCR, and its TCRdb copy is limited to in-frame clones, with some not included. D and trimming come from the DNA, and the V and J calls and clone size come from that table. The sample contains about 120,000 clones, 75% to 80% of which appear only once. Sequencing input: peripheral blood. The chain is built from TRBV28 and TRBJ1-1, with D perhaps TRBD1 (6 bases). This receptor was identified in a human donor in a cohort sampled during active COVID-19. CDR3 loop: CASSFTQGMDTEAFF. CDR3 bases: TGTGCCAGCAGTTTTACCCAGGGGATGGACACTGAAGCTTTCTTT.